The clone carrying this T cell receptor (beta chain) occurred once. This entry belongs to a study of blood T cell repertoires in COVID-19. Only in-frame clones appear in the TCRdb table, and some are missing; sequencing was by immunoSEQ multiplex PCR. The data contain hundreds of thousands of clones, approximately 83% of them singletons. V gave up 5 bases and J gave up 8 bases; unmatched junction bases: 9. The CDR3 has 14 residues. Germline CDR1 and CDR2: SGHTA and FQGNSA. This clonotype was obtained from a woman between 50 and 59 years old who had been exposed to COVID-19. The source material was PBMCs or T cells enriched from blood (not recorded which). The J gene is TRBJ1-2, the V gene TRBV7-2, with 9 bases that match TRBD1. In nucleotides, the CDR3 is TGTGCCAGCAGCAGACTACAGGGGGCAGGGGGCTACACCTTC. This codes for CASSRLQGAGGYTF.